The clone carrying this TCR beta chain has a handful of counts. No antigen is known for it. This specimen belongs to a study of T cells in Graves' hyperthyroidism and ophthalmopathy. Trimming took off 2 bases at V and 4 bases at J, with 12 bases between the two ends. The CDR3 consists of 15 residues. Germline V lookup: CDR1 LNHDA, CDR2 SQIVND (reference sequence). The authors deemed Graves' hyperthyroidism stable absent ophthalmopathy progression within 18 months. Each patient was aged 18 to 65 and had newly diagnosed hyperthyroidism of under 2 months' duration. The PBMCs had their origin in 10 ml of fresh peripheral blood. Study-wide results and limits: With a median lead of approximately 6 months before onset, the model predicted ophthalmopathy.

Amplified TCR beta CDR3 regions derived from RNA transcripts. First-round RT-PCR targeting the TCR CDR3 was performed with the HTBI primer set. TCRdb recomputed calls from the multiplex PCR reads with MiXCR, one row per CDR3 protein. This repertoire shows about 690,000 distinct CDR3 sequences, roughly 17% found once; its top ten account for 15% to 18%. The rearrangement uses TRBV19 and TRBJ1-5; TRBD1 might be the D (5 bases). The sequence was collected from a man aged 50-59 years with Graves' hyperthyroidism. Sequenced: blood. The CDR3 sequence is CASSISREGNQPQHF. The CDR3 DNA sequence: TGTGCCAGTAGTATATCCAGGGAAGGGAATCAGCCCCAGCATTTT.